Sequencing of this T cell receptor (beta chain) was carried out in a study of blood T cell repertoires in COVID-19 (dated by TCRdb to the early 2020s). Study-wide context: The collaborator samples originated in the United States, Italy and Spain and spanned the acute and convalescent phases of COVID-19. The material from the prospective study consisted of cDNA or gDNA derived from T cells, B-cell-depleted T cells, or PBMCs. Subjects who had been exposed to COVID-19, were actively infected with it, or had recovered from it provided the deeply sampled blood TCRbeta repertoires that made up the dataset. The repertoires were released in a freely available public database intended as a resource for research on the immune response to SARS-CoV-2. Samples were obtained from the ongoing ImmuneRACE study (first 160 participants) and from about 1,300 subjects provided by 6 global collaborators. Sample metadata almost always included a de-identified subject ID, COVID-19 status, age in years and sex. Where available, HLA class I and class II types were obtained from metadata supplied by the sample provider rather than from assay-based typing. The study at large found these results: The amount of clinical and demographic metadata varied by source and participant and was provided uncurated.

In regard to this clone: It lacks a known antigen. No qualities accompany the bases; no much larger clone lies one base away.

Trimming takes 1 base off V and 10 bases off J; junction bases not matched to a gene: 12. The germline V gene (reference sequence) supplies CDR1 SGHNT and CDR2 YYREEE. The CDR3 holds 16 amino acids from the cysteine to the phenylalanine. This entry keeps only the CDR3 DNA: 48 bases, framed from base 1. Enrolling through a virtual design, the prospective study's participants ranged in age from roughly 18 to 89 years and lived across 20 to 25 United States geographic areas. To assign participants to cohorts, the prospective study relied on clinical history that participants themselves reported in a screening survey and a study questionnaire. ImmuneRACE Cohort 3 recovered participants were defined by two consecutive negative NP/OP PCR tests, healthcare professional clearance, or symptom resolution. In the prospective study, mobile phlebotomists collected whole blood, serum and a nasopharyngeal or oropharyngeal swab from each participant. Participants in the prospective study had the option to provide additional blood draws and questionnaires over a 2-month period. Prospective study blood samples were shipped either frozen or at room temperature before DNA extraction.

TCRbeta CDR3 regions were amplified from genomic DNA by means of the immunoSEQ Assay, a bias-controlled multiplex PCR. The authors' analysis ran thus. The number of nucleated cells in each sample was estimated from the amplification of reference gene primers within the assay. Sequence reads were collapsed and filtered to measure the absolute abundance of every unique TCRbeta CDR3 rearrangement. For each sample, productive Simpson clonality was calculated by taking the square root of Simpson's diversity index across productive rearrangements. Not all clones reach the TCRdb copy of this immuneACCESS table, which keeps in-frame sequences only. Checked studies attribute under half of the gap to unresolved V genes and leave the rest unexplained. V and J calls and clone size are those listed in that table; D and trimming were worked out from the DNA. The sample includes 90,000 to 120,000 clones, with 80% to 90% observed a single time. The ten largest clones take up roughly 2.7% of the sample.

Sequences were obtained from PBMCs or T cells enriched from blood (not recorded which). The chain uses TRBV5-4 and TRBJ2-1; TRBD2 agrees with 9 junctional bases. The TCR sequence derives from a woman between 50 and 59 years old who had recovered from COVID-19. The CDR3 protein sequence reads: CASSLLRRGGGEEQFF. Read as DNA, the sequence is TGTGCCAGCAGCTTGTTACGGCGGGGGGGCGGGGAGGAGCAGTTCTTC. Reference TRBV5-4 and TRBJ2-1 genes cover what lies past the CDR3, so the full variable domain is ETGVTQSPTHLIKTRGQQVTLRCSSQSGHNTVSWYQQALGQGPQFIFQYYREEENGRGNFPPRFSGLQFPNYSSELNVNALELDDSALYLCASSLLRRGGGEEQFFGPGTRLTVL.